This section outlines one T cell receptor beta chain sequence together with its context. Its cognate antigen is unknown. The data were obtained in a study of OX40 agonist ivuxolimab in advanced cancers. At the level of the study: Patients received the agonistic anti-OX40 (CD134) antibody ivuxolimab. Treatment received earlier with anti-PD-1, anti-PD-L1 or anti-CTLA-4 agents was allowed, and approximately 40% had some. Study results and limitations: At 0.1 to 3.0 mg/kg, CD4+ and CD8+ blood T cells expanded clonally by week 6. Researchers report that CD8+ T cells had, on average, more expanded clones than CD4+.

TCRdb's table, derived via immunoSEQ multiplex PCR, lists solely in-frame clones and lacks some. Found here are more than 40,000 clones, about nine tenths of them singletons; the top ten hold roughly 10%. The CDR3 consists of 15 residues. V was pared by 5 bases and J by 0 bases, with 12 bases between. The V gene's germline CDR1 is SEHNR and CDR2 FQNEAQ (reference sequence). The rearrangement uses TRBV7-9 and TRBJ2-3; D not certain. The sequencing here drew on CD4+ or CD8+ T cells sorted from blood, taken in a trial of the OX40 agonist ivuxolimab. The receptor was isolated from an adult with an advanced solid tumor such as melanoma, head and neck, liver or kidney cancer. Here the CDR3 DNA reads TGTGCCAGCAGCCCCCTGGGCGCTAGCACAGATACGCAGTATTTT. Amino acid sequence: CASSPLGASTDTQYF.